This T cell receptor (beta chain) derives from a study of blood T cell repertoires in COVID-19 (TCRdb year 2020). Turning to the overall study: Samples from collaborators originated in the United States, Italy and Spain and spanned both the acute and convalescent phases of COVID-19. Samples were obtained from the ongoing ImmuneRACE study (first 160 participants) and from over a thousand subjects provided by 6 global collaborators. Where available, HLA class I and class II types were taken from metadata supplied by the sample provider and were not determined by assay-based typing. Deeply sampled blood TCRbeta repertoires from subjects exposed to, actively infected with, or recovered from COVID-19 were included in the dataset. The sample metadata nearly always contained a de-identified subject ID, COVID-19 status, age in years and sex. The material from the prospective study consisted of cDNA or gDNA derived from T cells, B-cell-depleted T cells, or PBMCs. The repertoires were made available in a free public database intended to serve as a resource for research on the immune response to SARS-CoV-2. General study outcomes and caveats: How much clinical and demographic metadata was included differed by source and by participant, and the metadata was provided uncurated.

Of note for this clone: What this receptor recognizes is not known. Nothing much larger sits one base from this clone, and base qualities are not available.

Relative to germline, V is 2 bases shorter and J is 3 bases shorter, with 11 bases between their ends. Taken from the germline V gene (reference sequence), the CDR1 and CDR2 loops are LNHDA and SQIVND. There are 14 amino acids in the CDR3, from cysteine to phenylalanine inclusive. Only the CDR3 DNA stays, 42 bases, in frame from base 1. At one collaborating source in Seattle, patients were enrolled during active infection and were followed longitudinally through the course of disease. Collaborating institutions collected whole blood in K2EDTA tubes following their own protocols. Collaborator samples were shipped for TCRbeta analysis as frozen whole blood, isolated PBMCs, or DNA extracted from either sample type. TCRbeta CDR3 regions were amplified from genomic DNA by means of the immunoSEQ Assay, a bias-controlled multiplex PCR. On the authors' methods: Nucleated cell counts per sample were estimated from amplification of reference gene primers within the assay. Sequence reads were collapsed and filtered to measure the absolute abundance of every unique TCRbeta CDR3 rearrangement. For each sample, productive Simpson clonality was calculated as the square root of Simpson's diversity index across productive rearrangements. This is the immuneACCESS table as TCRdb keeps it, with only in-frame sequences that have V and J called. A part of the clones is gone; compared with another copy, unresolved V genes explain less than half, and the rest is unexplained. V and J calls and clone size come straight from that table; D and trimming were deduced from the DNA. In this sample the table shows roughly 70,000 clones, roughly 80% of which occur a single time. About 15% of the sample is in the top ten clones.

The rearranged segments are TRBV19 and TRBJ2-7; the D gene cannot be resolved reliably. The sequence was obtained from a man aged 55-75 years with COVID-19, enrolled during active disease. Specimen: peripheral blood. This receptor carries the CDR3 CASSIFGQNYEQYF. Read as DNA, the sequence is TGTGCCAGTAGTATATTTGGGCAGAACTACGAGCAGTACTTC.